This T cell receptor beta chain was profiled in a study of T cell responses to AZD1222 COVID-19 vaccine. Analyses pooled second doses at about 4 or about 12 weeks. Turning to this clone: Its antigen remains unknown.

Notes on the study in general: The donor group comprised mostly white British people and more females; the analysis possibly underestimated clonal diversity. Unmutated variant regions are reportedly the target of nearly half of TCRs that are spike-specific. After the peak T cell response, and only then, were repertoires sampled.

Assay: immunoSEQ multiplex PCR; the TCRdb copy retains only in-frame clones and omits some. The data show roughly 110,000 clones, 85% to 95% seen once. The CDR3 contains 15 residues. The receptor's source is an adult who received the AZD1222 COVID-19 vaccine. The specimen was peripheral blood, collected 28 days after the second AZD1222 dose. The J gene is TRBJ1-5, the V gene TRBV21-1. TRBV21-1 is classified as a pseudogene. CDR3 DNA sequence: TGTGCCAGTCTTCTAGGGCTGTATAGCAATCAGCCCCAGCATTTT. Amino acid sequence: CASLLGLYSNQPQHF.